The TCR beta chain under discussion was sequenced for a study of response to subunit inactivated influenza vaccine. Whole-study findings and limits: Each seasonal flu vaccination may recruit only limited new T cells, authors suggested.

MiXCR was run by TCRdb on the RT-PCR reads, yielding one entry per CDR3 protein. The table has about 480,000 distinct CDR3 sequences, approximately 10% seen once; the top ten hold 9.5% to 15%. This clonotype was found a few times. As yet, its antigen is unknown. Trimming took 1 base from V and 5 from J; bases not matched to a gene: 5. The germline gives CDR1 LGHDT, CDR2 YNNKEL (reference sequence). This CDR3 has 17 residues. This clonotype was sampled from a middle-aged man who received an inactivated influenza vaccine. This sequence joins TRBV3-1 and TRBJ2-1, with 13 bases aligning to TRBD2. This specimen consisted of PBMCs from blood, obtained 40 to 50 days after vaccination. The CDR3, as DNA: TGTGCCAGCAGCCAAGGGACTAGCGGGAGATGGCACAATGAGCAGTTCTTC. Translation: CASSQGTSGRWHNEQFF.